This record concerns one T cell receptor beta chain sequence. In the authors' methods: For nucleated cells, counts were estimated from reference gene primer amplification. Some clones are missing from TCRdb's copy, which holds only in-frame ones; the method was immunoSEQ multiplex PCR. V and J calls and clone size are as listed in that table; D and trimming were resolved from the DNA. Counted here are under 100,000 clones, 65% to 85% occurring once; the ten biggest clones make up approximately 17%. The data were taken from a study of blood T cell repertoires in COVID-19. V lost 4 bases and J lost 4, with 13 bases in between. The CDR3 runs 14 residues. Germline V lookup: CDR1 SGHDN, CDR2 FVKESK.

Specimen: peripheral blood. The chain recombines TRBV14 with TRBJ1-2, with D hard to call. The receptor was isolated from an older woman with acute or convalescent COVID-19. CDR3 loop: CASSLSNSAYGYTF. Written as DNA, the CDR3 is TGTGCCAGCAGCCTGTCAAACTCCGCCTATGGCTACACCTTC.